This TCR beta chain emerged from a study of T cell responses to AZD1222 COVID-19 vaccine. Study-level information: Pooled samples include second doses given at about 4 or 12 weeks. Study-wide results and limits: Only five to seven AZD1222 recipients were seropositive at baseline. Donor demographics were predominantly white British with a female majority; clonal diversity may be underestimated.

About this clone: The antigen is not known.

CDR1 and CDR2 from the germline V gene are MNHNS and SASEGT. V was trimmed by 2 bases and J by 11 bases, leaving 10 bases between them. The CDR3 spans 13 residues. Sequencing used immunoSEQ multiplex PCR; TCRdb keeps in-frame clones, though not all of them. The table records around 160,000 clones, around 94% of them present only once. This receptor was identified in an adult in good health. This sample comprised peripheral blood, obtained on day 0 of AZD1222 vaccination. The chain couples TRBV6-1 to TRBJ1-6, with D unclear. This chain's CDR3 is CASSEIPRAPLHF. The DNA of the CDR3 is TGTGCCAGCAGTGAAATCCCGAGGGCACCCCTCCACTTT.